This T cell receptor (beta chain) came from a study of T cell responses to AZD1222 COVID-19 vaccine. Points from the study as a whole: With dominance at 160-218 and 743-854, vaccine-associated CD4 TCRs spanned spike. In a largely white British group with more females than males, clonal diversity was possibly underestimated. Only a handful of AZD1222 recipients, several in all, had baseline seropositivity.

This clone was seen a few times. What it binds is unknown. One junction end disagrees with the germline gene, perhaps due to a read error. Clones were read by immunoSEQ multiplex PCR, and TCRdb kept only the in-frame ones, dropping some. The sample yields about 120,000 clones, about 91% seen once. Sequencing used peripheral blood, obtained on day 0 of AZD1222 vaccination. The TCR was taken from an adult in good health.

The CDR3 protein is CASSLTGALATDTQYF. The CDR3 DNA follows: TGTGCCAGCAGCCTAACAGGGGCTCTGGCCACAGATACGCAGTATTTT. V and J are TRBV7-3 and TRBJ2-3; 7 bases agree with TRBD1. Germline CDR1 SGHTA, CDR2 FQGTGA. CDR3 length: 16 residues. Drawing the rest from reference TRBV7-3 and TRBJ2-3, the complete variable domain is GAGVSQTPSNKVTEKGKYVELRCDPISGHTALYWYRQSLGQGPEFLIYFQGTGAADDSGLPNDRFFAVRPEGSVSTLKIQRTERGDSAVYLCASSLTGALATDTQYFGPGTRLTVL.